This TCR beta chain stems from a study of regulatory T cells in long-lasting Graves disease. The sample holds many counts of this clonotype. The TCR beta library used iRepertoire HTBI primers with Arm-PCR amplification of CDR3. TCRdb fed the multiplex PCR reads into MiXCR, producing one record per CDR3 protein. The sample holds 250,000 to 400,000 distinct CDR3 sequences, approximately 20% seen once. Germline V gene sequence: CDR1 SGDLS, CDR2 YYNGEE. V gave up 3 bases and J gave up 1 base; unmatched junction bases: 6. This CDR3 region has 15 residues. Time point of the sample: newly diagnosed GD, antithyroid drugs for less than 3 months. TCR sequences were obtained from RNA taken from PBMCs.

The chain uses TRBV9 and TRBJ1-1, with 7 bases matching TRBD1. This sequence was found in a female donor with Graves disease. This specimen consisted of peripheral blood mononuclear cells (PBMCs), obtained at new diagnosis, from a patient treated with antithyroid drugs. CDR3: CASSAETGPNTEAFF. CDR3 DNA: TGTGCCAGCAGCGCGGAGACAGGGCCGAACACTGAAGCTTTCTTT.